This T cell receptor beta chain derives from a study of tumor T cells in aggressive B-cell lymphoma. The CDR3 contains 15 residues. Between the trimmed V and J ends, which lost 1 base and 5 bases, there was a span of 13 bases. CDR1 is SGHTS, CDR2 YDEGEE, per germline. This table comes from immunoSEQ multiplex PCR, and its TCRdb copy is limited to in-frame clones, with some not included. The data contain approximately 2,000 clones, approximately 90% of them seen just once; the ten biggest clones take up 8.5% to 10%. The gene calls are TRBV5-8 and TRBJ2-1; maybe TRBD1 (5 bases). This clonotype was sampled from an adult with diffuse large B cell lymphoma. The sequencing input was tumor tissue. The CDR3 DNA is TGTGCCAGCAGCTTGTCCAGGGTTATGCACAATGAGCAGTTCTTC. Residues: CASSLSRVMHNEQFF.